The rows below give T cell receptor beta chains drawn from one sample of a study of blood T cell repertoires in COVID-19. The protocol was immunoSEQ multiplex PCR, while the TCRdb copy is restricted to in-frame clones and leaves out a portion. The sample includes roughly 21,000 clones, roughly four fifths of them seen just once. The sequencing input was peripheral blood. These receptors were taken from a human donor in a cohort sampled during active COVID-19. Both conserved end residues are part of each CDR3. D genes are given only for firm matches. Clone sizes are given selectively: once, few, many, or a class where the clone is expanded.

d_call	j_call	clone_size	v_call	cdr3_aa	cdr3_nt
TRBD1	TRBJ1-4	NA	TRBV19	CASSVGQGIRKLFF	TGTGCCAGTAGTGTGGGACAGGGGATCCGAAAACTGTTTTTT
TRBD2	TRBJ2-2	NA	TRBV7-8	CASSLAGRGGAGELFF	TGTGCCAGCAGCTTAGCGGGACGGGGGGGGGCCGGGGAGCTGTTTTTT
TRBD2	TRBJ2-7	NA	TRBV7-6	CASSGLAGTSYEQYF	TGTGCCAGCAGCGGACTAGCGGGGACATCCTACGAGCAGTACTTC
NA	TRBJ2-2	NA	TRBV28	CASSFWAGTFSRKTGELFF	TGTGCCAGCAGTTTTTGGGCAGGCACCTTCAGCCGAAAAACCGGGGAGCTGTTTTTT
NA	TRBJ2-3	NA	TRBV5-4	CASSDTGFPDTQYF	TGTGCCAGCAGTGACACAGGCTTCCCAGATACGCAGTATTTT
TRBD1	TRBJ2-2	NA	TRBV5-6	CASSSKRYDRAYTGELFF	TGTGCCAGCAGCTCAAAACGGTATGACAGGGCGTACACCGGGGAGCTGTTTTTT
NA	TRBJ1-1	NA	TRBV19	CASSIGTLNTEAFF	TGTGCCAGTAGTATAGGGACTCTGAACACTGAAGCTTTCTTT
NA	TRBJ1-1	NA	TRBV5-8	CASGQPGHKNTEAFF	TGTGCCAGCGGGCAACCGGGACACAAGAACACTGAAGCTTTCTTT
TRBD2	TRBJ2-1	NA	TRBV4-1	CASSLFPAGGLNEQFF	TGCGCCAGCAGCCTTTTCCCCGCGGGGGGGTTGAATGAGCAGTTCTTC
NA	TRBJ1-2	NA	TRBV4-2	CASSQEGAEGYGYTF	TGTGCCAGCAGCCAAGAAGGGGCAGAAGGCTATGGCTACACCTTC
NA	TRBJ1-3	NA	TRBV4-1	CASSRELQASGNTIYF	TGCGCCAGCAGCCGCGAACTACAGGCCTCTGGAAACACCATATATTTT
TRBD1	TRBJ2-5	NA	TRBV24-1	CATSDPGQGQETQYF	TGTGCCACCAGTGACCCCGGACAGGGACAAGAGACCCAGTACTTC
TRBD2	TRBJ2-5	NA	TRBV9	CASSVSSGGRETQYF	TGTGCCAGCAGCGTGAGTAGCGGGGGGCGGGAGACCCAGTACTTC
NA	TRBJ1-6	NA	TRBV15	CATSRVRTDNSPLHF	TGTGCCACCAGCAGAGTTCGGACAGATAATTCACCCCTCCACTTT
TRBD1	TRBJ1-3	NA	TRBV3-1/TRBV3-2	CASSDRGAGNTIYF	TGTGCCAGCAGCGACAGGGGGGCTGGAAACACCATATATTTT
NA	TRBJ1-1	NA	TRBV14	CASSQLTSAREAFF	TGTGCCAGCAGCCAATTGACTTCGGCCAGAGAAGCTTTCTTT
NA	TRBJ1-4	NA	TRBV24-1	CATSQGQSEKLFF	TGTGCCACCAGTCAGGGGCAGAGTGAAAAACTGTTTTTT
TRBD1	TRBJ1-4	NA	TRBV6-5	CASRPTGGSEKLFF	TGTGCCAGCAGACCGACAGGGGGCAGTGAAAAACTGTTTTTT
TRBD1	TRBJ1-1	few	TRBV25-1	CASQTGRRSEAFF	TGTGCCAGCCAGACAGGGCGTCGATCTGAAGCTTTCTTT
NA	TRBJ1-2	NA	TRBV30	CAWSVASVYGYTF	TGTGCCTGGAGTGTAGCGAGTGTATATGGCTACACCTTC
TRBD1	TRBJ1-5	NA	TRBV7-2	CASRSGTGNQPQHF	TGTGCCAGCAGGTCCGGGACAGGGAATCAGCCCCAGCATTTT
NA	TRBJ2-7	NA	TRBV6-5	CASTRFRGYEQYF	TGTGCCAGCACCCGATTCCGAGGTTACGAGCAGTACTTC
NA	TRBJ1-5	NA	TRBV4-1	CASSQRGAGGNQPQHF	TGCGCCAGCAGCCAACGGGGGGCAGGGGGCAATCAGCCCCAGCATTTT
NA	TRBJ2-2	NA	TRBV19	CASSIWRGRDTGELFF	TGTGCCAGTAGTATATGGCGGGGGCGGGACACCGGGGAGCTGTTTTTT
NA	TRBJ1-1	NA	TRBV10-3	CAISDDRNTEAFF	TGTGCCATCAGTGACGACAGGAACACTGAAGCTTTCTTT
NA	TRBJ2-7	NA	TRBV7-2	CASSQVIYEQYF	TGTGCCAGCTCTCAGGTAATCTACGAGCAGTACTTC
NA	TRBJ2-3	NA	TRBV30	CAWTRGAHTDTQYF	TGTGCCTGGACCCGGGGGGCCCACACAGATACGCAGTATTTT
TRBD1	TRBJ1-2	NA	TRBV11-2	CASSFTEDRGYYGYTF	TGTGCCAGCAGCTTCACCGAGGACAGGGGCTACTATGGCTACACCTTC
NA	TRBJ2-2	NA	TRBV6-1	CASSEDRETGELFF	TGTGCCAGCAGTGAAGACAGGGAAACCGGGGAGCTGTTTTTT
NA	TRBJ2-5	NA	TRBV4-1	CASSQDHRRQETQYF	TGCGCCAGCAGCCAAGATCACAGACGCCAAGAGACCCAGTACTTC
NA	TRBJ2-3	NA	TRBV9	CASSVAATAGDTQYF	TGTGCCAGCAGCGTAGCTGCTACAGCAGGAGATACGCAGTATTTT
TRBD2	TRBJ2-2	large	TRBV9	CASSVAGGARRTGELFF	TGTGCCAGCAGCGTAGCCGGGGGGGCCAGGAGGACCGGGGAGCTGTTTTTT
NA	TRBJ1-1	NA	TRBV7-8	CASSLDKSEAFF	TGTGCCAGCAGCTTAGACAAATCTGAAGCTTTCTTT
NA	TRBJ1-2	NA	TRBV6-5	CASSYSRGYYGYTF	TGTGCCAGCAGTTACTCGAGAGGTTACTATGGCTACACCTTC
TRBD1	TRBJ2-5	NA	TRBV25-1	CASSAPGGETQYF	TGTGCCAGCAGTGCCCCAGGGGGAGAGACCCAGTACTTC
TRBD1	TRBJ2-7	NA	TRBV28	CASSLQGAEQYF	TGTGCCAGCAGTTTACAGGGGGCAGAGCAGTACTTC
TRBD1	TRBJ2-7	NA	TRBV6-5	CASRTGGAYEQYF	TGTGCCAGCAGGACAGGGGGAGCCTACGAGCAGTACTTC
TRBD2	TRBJ2-1	NA	TRBV19	CASSMSAGGPFF	TGTGCCAGTAGTATGTCGGCGGGGGGGCCGTTCTTC
TRBD1	TRBJ1-2	NA	TRBV9	CASSLADRANYGYTF	TGTGCCAGCAGCCTCGCCGACAGGGCTAACTATGGCTACACCTTC
TRBD1	TRBJ1-1	once	TRBV5-6	CASSLLYDRGTEAFF	TGTGCCAGCAGCTTGTTATACGACAGGGGTACTGAAGCTTTCTTT
TRBD1	TRBJ2-3	NA	TRBV27	CASSLSFGGQGARSEKLTDTQYF	TGTGCCAGCAGTTTATCTTTTGGGGGACAGGGGGCGCGTAGCGAAAAGCTCACAGATACGCAGTATTTT
TRBD2	TRBJ2-3	NA	TRBV13	CASSITSGGTDTQYF	TGTGCCAGCAGCATAACTAGCGGGGGAACAGATACGCAGTATTTT
NA	TRBJ1-4	once	TRBV10-3	CAVAGEEKLFF	TGTGCCGTCGCGGGGGAGGAAAAACTGTTTTTT
TRBD1	TRBJ1-2	few	TRBV7-8	CASSLERTGAYYGYTF	TGTGCCAGCAGCTTAGAAAGGACAGGGGCCTACTATGGCTACACCTTC
TRBD1	TRBJ1-2	NA	TRBV3-1/TRBV3-2	CASSVATGSIGGYTF	TGTGCCAGCAGCGTCGCGACAGGGAGTATTGGAGGCTACACCTTC
NA	TRBJ1-5	few	TRBV11-2	CASSLYGQPQHF	TGTGCCAGCAGCTTATATGGCCAGCCCCAGCATTTT
TRBD1	TRBJ1-2	NA	TRBV5-8	CASRPTGYMDYGYTF	TGTGCCAGCAGACCGACAGGGTACATGGACTACGGCTACACCTTC
TRBD1	TRBJ2-5	NA	TRBV7-2	CASSATTGFYETQYF	TGTGCCAGCAGCGCAACGACAGGGTTCTACGAGACCCAGTACTTC
NA	TRBJ1-6	NA	TRBV23-1	CASSPHFGGVSSYNSPLHF	TGCGCCAGCAGTCCGCATTTTGGGGGCGTTAGCTCCTATAATTCACCCCTCCACTTT
TRBD1	TRBJ2-7	NA	TRBV29-1	CSAGQNYEQYF	TGCAGCGCGGGACAGAACTACGAGCAGTACTTC
NA	TRBJ2-5	once	TRBV3-1/TRBV3-2	CASSLPRFPETQYF	TGTGCCAGCAGCCTGCCCAGGTTTCCGGAGACCCAGTACTTC
NA	TRBJ1-1	once	TRBV6-2/TRBV6-3	CASSQNPSGVGTEAFF	TGTGCCAGCAGTCAGAACCCTTCAGGGGTGGGAACTGAAGCTTTCTTT
NA	TRBJ1-2	NA	TRBV2	CASSLTRVNYGYTF	TGTGCCAGCAGTTTAACGAGGGTTAACTATGGCTACACCTTC
TRBD1	TRBJ1-5	NA	TRBV10-3	CATQGEKGSQPQHF	TGTGCCACCCAGGGGGAGAAGGGAAGTCAGCCCCAGCATTTT
NA	TRBJ1-2	NA	TRBV5-6	CASSSIYRAGGYTF	TGTGCCAGCAGCTCAATATATCGAGCAGGTGGCTACACCTTC
TRBD1	TRBJ1-2	NA	TRBV6-5	CASSYSRAGGSYGYTF	TGTGCCAGCAGTTACTCGAGGGCAGGGGGGAGCTATGGCTACACCTTC
TRBD2	TRBJ2-3	NA	TRBV7-6	CASSLGLAGGASTDTQYF	TGTGCCAGCAGCTTAGGACTAGCGGGGGGAGCTAGCACAGATACGCAGTATTTT
NA	TRBJ2-7	NA	TRBV20-1	CSAKETYEQYF	TGCAGTGCCAAGGAGACCTACGAGCAGTACTTC
TRBD1	TRBJ2-4	NA	TRBV12-3/TRBV12-4	CASSTGTGLVWF	TGTGCCAGCAGCACGGGGACAGGGCTTGTATGGTTC